Below, 25 T cell receptor beta chains from the same sample are listed, as sequenced in a study of T cell changes during pregnancy in multiple sclerosis. Profiling relied on immunoSEQ multiplex PCR, and the TCRdb table lists in-frame clones only, not all of them. The sample shows fewer than 75,000 clones, approximately 92% of them seen only once. Sequences were derived from peripheral blood, sampled in the first trimester of pregnancy. The receptors were sampled from a female donor with multiple sclerosis, enrolled in a pregnancy study.

The gene calls are TRBV9 and TRBJ2-5; a possible D gene is TRBD2 (6 bases). The germline V gene has CDR1 SGDLS and CDR2 YYNGEE. This CDR3 spans 17 amino acids. Trimming cost V 0 bases and J 0 bases, with 15 bases left between them. Written as DNA, the CDR3 is TGTGCCAGCAGCGTAGCCGGGACTCTTGGGCACCAAGAGACCCAGTACTTC. Protein product: CASSVAGTLGHQETQYF. Together with reference TRBV9 and TRBJ2-5, the CDR3 gives the full variable domain: DSGVTQTPKHLITATGQRVTLRCSPRSGDLSVYWYQQSLDQGLQFLIQYYNGEERAKGNILERFSAQQFPDLHSELNLSSLELGDSALYFCASSVAGTLGHQETQYFGPGTRLLVL.

V gene TRBV6-6 combines with J gene TRBJ2-2; 9 bases fit TRBD1. Unmatched junction bases numbered 4, after V lost 0 bases and J lost 5 bases. The V gene's germline CDR1 is MNHNY and CDR2 SVGAGI (reference sequence). This CDR3 has 16 amino acids. CDR3 in DNA: TGTGCCAGCAGTTACTCAACCGGGACAGGGACCGGGGAGCTGTTTTTT. It is translated as CASSYSTGTGTGELFF.

The V and J genes are TRBV6-4 and TRBJ2-1; 10 positions agree with TRBD1. Germline CDR1 is MRHNA and CDR2 is SNTAGT. The trim removed 3 bases at V and 3 bases at J, leaving 2 bases unmatched. The CDR3 has 15 amino acids. The CDR3 DNA is TGTGCCAGCAGTGAGGGGACAGGGGACTACAATGAGCAGTTCTTC. This encodes CASSEGTGDYNEQFF.

The rearrangement joins TRBV18 to TRBJ1-1; TRBD1 matches at 9 bases. The V gene's germline CDR1 is KGHSH and CDR2 LQKENI. The CDR3 is 17 residues long. V gave up 3 bases and J gave up 5 bases; unmatched junction bases: 13. As DNA, the CDR3 is TGTGCCAGCTCACCGGTCCCGGGACAGGGATCAAGGACTGAAGCTTTCTTT. This sequence encodes CASSPVPGQGSRTEAFF.

V is TRBV6-1 and J is TRBJ1-6; D may be TRBD1 (5 bases). CDR3 length: 13 amino acids. V dropped 8 bases and J dropped 7 bases, with 12 bases sitting between them. Per germline, CDR1 MNHNS and CDR2 SASEGT. The CDR3 sequence is CASLNRQNSPLHF. In DNA, the CDR3 is TGTGCCAGCCTAAATCGACAGAATTCACCCCTCCACTTT.

The chain carries TRBV11-2 and TRBJ2-3; TRBD1 aligns across 9 bases. Germline-derived CDR1 and CDR2 are SGHAT and FQNNGV. The CDR3 has 14 residues. Trimming removed 5 bases from V and 4 bases from J; junction bases left unmatched: 4. Written as DNA, the CDR3 is TGTGCCAGCAGCGTTGACAGGGGGGCAGATACGCAGTATTTT. Translation gives CASSVDRGADTQYF.

This clone occurred once. This chain uses TRBV6-1 with TRBJ1-4; D is unresolved. Per the germline V gene, CDR1 is MNHNS and CDR2 is SASEGT. V lost 7 bases, J lost 6 bases, and 12 bases lay in between. CDR3 size: 13 residues. The CDR3 here is CASTFELDEKLFF. The CDR3 DNA sequence: TGTGCCAGCACCTTTGAACTGGATGAAAAACTGTTTTTT.

The gene calls are TRBV5-1 and TRBJ2-1; 9 bases are a match to TRBD2. The CDR3 loop spans 15 amino acids. V shed 1 base, J shed 5 bases, and the junction held 4 bases outside the gene matches. CDR1 and CDR2 from the germline V gene are SGHRS and YFSETQ. The CDR3: CASSLSGGPNNEQFF. For the CDR3, the DNA is TGCGCCAGCAGCTTGAGCGGGGGGCCAAACAATGAGCAGTTCTTC.

The chain joins TRBV2 to TRBJ2-5, with 9 bases identical to TRBD2. The junction had 1 base not matched to a gene; V was cut back by 6 bases and J by 2 bases. The CDR3 has 13 amino acids. The germline V gene encodes CDR1 SNHLY and CDR2 FYNNEI. CDR3 loop: CASRTSGQETQYF. CDR3 nucleotides: TGTGCCAGCAGGACTAGCGGACAAGAGACCCAGTACTTC. Full variable domain (remainder filled in from reference TRBV2 and TRBJ2-5): EPEVTQTPSHQVTQMGQEVILRCVPISNHLYFYWYRQILGQKVEFLVSFYNNEISEKSEIFDDQFSVERPDGSNFTLKIRSTKLEDSAMYFCASRTSGQETQYFGPGTRLLVL.

Only a few counts were recorded for this clone. This chain joins TRBV28 and TRBJ2-7, with D possibly being TRBD2 (6 bases). V was pared by 7 bases and J by 4 bases, with 17 bases between. The CDR3 is 14 amino acids. Germline CDR1 is MDHEN and CDR2 is SYDVKM. The CDR3 region is CASTYAGLRYEQYF. CDR3 DNA: TGTGCCAGCACATATGCGGGACTGAGATACGAGCAGTACTTC.

The chain carries TRBV5-1 and TRBJ1-4; the D is unclear. V lost 7 bases and J 8 bases, leaving 18 bases between the germline ends. The CDR3 contains 14 residues. Germline CDR1 SGHRS, CDR2 YFSETQ. As DNA, the CDR3 is TGCGCCAGCTCCCGACCTGGAGAGTGGGAAAAACTGTTTTTT. Amino acid sequence: CASSRPGEWEKLFF.

The CDR3 protein is CASTSGAYSNQPQHF. CDR3 nucleotides: TGTGCCAGCACATCAGGGGCATATAGCAATCAGCCCCAGCATTTT. The J gene is TRBJ1-5, the V gene TRBV6-6; a possible D gene is TRBD1 (6 bases). Per germline, CDR1 MNHNY and CDR2 SVGAGI (reference sequence). The length of the CDR3 is 15 residues. Trimming removed 7 bases at V and 0 bases at J, with 13 bases between.

The chain links TRBV7-3 to TRBJ2-1; 7 bases are shared with TRBD2. With V trimmed by 5 bases and J by 0 bases, 7 bases remained unmatched. Germline values: CDR1 SGHTA, CDR2 FQGTGA. The CDR3 is 16 amino acids. CDR3 sequence: CASSGPAGHSYNEQFF. DNA of the CDR3: TGTGCCAGCAGCGGGCCAGCGGGGCACTCCTACAATGAGCAGTTCTTC.

The chain recombines TRBV19 with TRBJ1-3; TRBD1 agrees at 10 bases. Germline trimming cut 3 bases from V and 2 bases from J; bases unmatched to any gene: 4. Germline V gene lookup returns CDR1 LNHDA and CDR2 SQIVND (reference sequence). This CDR3 has 16 amino acids. The CDR3 region is CASSIGTGDTGNTIYF. As DNA, the CDR3 is TGTGCCAGTAGTATCGGGACAGGGGACACTGGAAACACCATATATTTT. Filled out from reference TRBV19 and TRBJ1-3, the complete variable domain reads DGGITQSPKYLFRKEGQNVTLSCEQNLNHDAMYWYRQDPGQGLRLIYYSQIVNDFQKGDIAEGYSVSREKKESFPLTVTSAQKNPTAFYLCASSIGTGDTGNTIYFGEGSWLTVV.

This clone has just one count. The V gene is TRBV18, the J gene TRBJ1-4, with TRBD1 matching over 12 bases. The CDR3 has 17 residues. Losses at the gene ends were 3 bases for V and 4 bases for J; bases not matched to a gene: 6. Germline V CDR1 and CDR2: KGHSH, LQKENI. This CDR3 is CASSPKGQGAYNEKLFF. As DNA, the CDR3 is TGTGCCAGCTCACCGAAGGGACAGGGGGCCTATAATGAAAAACTGTTTTTT.

This sequence joins TRBV28 and TRBJ1-3; D call uncertain. Germline-derived CDR1 and CDR2 are MDHEN and SYDVKM. V was clipped by 5 bases and J by 0 bases, with 11 bases between them. This CDR3 has 15 amino acids. The CDR3 DNA is TGTGCCAGCAGTACCTTACTACTCTCTGGAAACACCATATATTTT. Its protein is CASSTLLLSGNTIYF.

V gene TRBV15 combines with J gene TRBJ2-2, with 8 bases lining up with TRBD1. J lost 5 bases, V lost 0 bases, and 8 bases had no gene match. This CDR3 region has 17 residues. Germline loops: CDR1 LNHNV, CDR2 YYDKDF (reference sequence). The CDR3 loop is CATSRERTGRLTGELFF. As DNA, the CDR3 is TGTGCCACCAGCAGAGAGAGGACAGGGAGGTTGACCGGGGAGCTGTTTTTT.

The rearrangement links TRBV7-2 to TRBJ1-2, with a weak D call TRBD1 (5 bases). Trimming cost V 2 bases and J 8 bases, with 18 bases left between them. The CDR3 is made up of 15 amino acids. The V gene's germline CDR1 is SGHTA and CDR2 FQGNSA. The CDR3: CASSLRSQGIVGYTF. In DNA form, the CDR3 reads TGTGCCAGCAGCTTACGTTCGCAGGGCATCGTAGGCTACACCTTC.

This chain links TRBV7-8 with TRBJ1-2; the D is unclear. The CDR3 has 16 amino acids. Germline lookup yields CDR1 SGHVS and CDR2 FQNEAQ. V was shortened by 5 bases and J by 0 bases, with 16 bases between the two germline ends. The CDR3, as DNA: TGTGCCAGCAGCAAAGAGTCGGGATGGGCTAACTATGGCTACACCTTC. It translates to CASSKESGWANYGYTF.

This chain links TRBV19 with TRBJ2-1, with 8 bases lining up with TRBD2. Germline V gene data show CDR1 as LNHDA and CDR2 as SQIVND (reference sequence). V lost 5 bases and J lost 3; bases outside the gene matches: 9. There are 16 residues in the CDR3. CDR3 DNA sequence: TGTGCCAGTAGTCTACGTGTAGCGGGGCTCTACAATGAGCAGTTCTTC. Amino acids: CASSLRVAGLYNEQFF.

The rearrangement uses TRBV7-2 and TRBJ1-4; D gene uncertain. The CDR3 has 17 amino acids. V shed 1 base and J shed 5 bases, with 17 bases lying between them. Germline V CDR1 and CDR2: SGHTA, FQGNSA. The CDR3 DNA is TGTGCCAGCAGCTTAGGAGGTTCCGGGGTGGCGAATGAAAAACTGTTTTTT. Its protein is CASSLGGSGVANEKLFF.

The chain couples TRBV30 to TRBJ2-5; D gene uncertain. The V end lost 3 bases, the J end lost 1 base, and 9 bases lay between the germline ends. The CDR3 runs to 13 residues. Per germline, CDR1 GTSNPN and CDR2 SVGIG (reference sequence). The CDR3 here is CAWSPGFQETQYF. CDR3 DNA: TGTGCCTGGAGCCCAGGCTTCCAAGAGACCCAGTACTTC. Full variable domain (outside the CDR3, taken from reference TRBV30 and TRBJ2-5): SQTIHQWPATLVQPVGSPLSLECTVEGTSNPNLYWYRQAAGRGLQLLFYSVGIGQISSEVPQNLSASRPQDRQFILSSKKLLLSDSGFYLCAWSPGFQETQYFGPGTRLLVL.

The chain combines TRBV19 with TRBJ2-6; 9 bases are a match to TRBD1. CDR1 LNHDA and CDR2 SQIVND come from the germline V gene (reference sequence). CDR3 length: 15 residues. V was pared by 7 bases and J by 2 bases, with 3 bases of the junction left unmatched. The CDR3 DNA follows: TGTGCCAGTACCCGACAGGGGGCTGGGGCCAACGTCCTGACTTTC. It translates to CASTRQGAGANVLTF.

This sequence joins TRBV9 and TRBJ1-6; D not resolved. The V gene lost 7 bases and the J gene lost 7 bases, with 12 bases spanning the gap. The CDR3 sequence is 13 residues long. Germline V lookup: CDR1 SGDLS, CDR2 YYNGEE. The CDR3 is CASLTPGNSPLHF. The CDR3 DNA sequence: TGTGCCAGCCTCACTCCGGGGAATTCACCCCTCCACTTT. Using reference TRBV9 and TRBJ1-6 for the parts outside the CDR3, the full variable domain is DSGVTQTPKHLITATGQRVTLRCSPRSGDLSVYWYQQSLDQGLQFLIQYYNGEERAKGNILERFSAQQFPDLHSELNLSSLELGDSALYFCASLTPGNSPLHFGNGTRLTVT.

This clone was seen a single time. The chain is built from TRBV11-2 and TRBJ2-7; 8 nucleotides align to TRBD1. The germline gives CDR1 SGHAT, CDR2 FQNNGV. The trim removed 5 bases at V and 5 bases at J, leaving 11 bases unmatched. The CDR3 is made up of 15 amino acids. As DNA, the CDR3 is TGTGCCAGCAGCGCCCGGGACAGGTCGGCCCACGAGCAGTACTTC. Translation: CASSARDRSAHEQYF.